These 19 T cell receptor beta chains came from one sample sequenced in a study of OX40 agonist ivuxolimab in advanced cancers. Libraries were prepared by immunoSEQ multiplex PCR; TCRdb keeps only in-frame clonotypes and omits some of them. The table has about 73,000 clones, roughly 92% seen once. Sequencing used CD4+ or CD8+ T cells sorted from blood, obtained in a trial of the OX40 agonist ivuxolimab. Every receptor here comes from an adult with an advanced solid tumor such as melanoma, head and neck, liver or kidney cancer.

The chain employs TRBV19 and TRBJ2-2, with unresolved D. Per germline, CDR1 LNHDA and CDR2 SQIVND (reference sequence). CDR3 size: 13 residues. Trimming stripped 3 bases from V and 6 bases from J, with 8 bases between. For the CDR3, the DNA is TGTGCCAGTAGTATCTCGACGGCCGGGGAGCTGTTTTTT. Translated: CASSISTAGELFF. The variable domain in full, with the rest retrieved from reference TRBV19 and TRBJ2-2, is DGGITQSPKYLFRKEGQNVTLSCEQNLNHDAMYWYRQDPGQGLRLIYYSQIVNDFQKGDIAEGYSVSREKKESFPLTVTSAQKNPTAFYLCASSISTAGELFFGEGSRLTVL.

The CDR3 spells CASSSRDRTPGNTIYF. CDR3 bases: TGTGCCAGTAGTTCCAGGGACAGGACTCCTGGAAACACCATATATTTT. The chain is built from TRBV19 and TRBJ1-3; 8 bases match TRBD1. The CDR3 is made up of 16 amino acids. The junction had 8 bases not matched to a gene; V was cut back by 5 bases and J by 2 bases. Germline lookup yields CDR1 LNHDA and CDR2 SQIVND (reference sequence).

This sequence joins TRBV7-2 and TRBJ1-1; D unresolved. V was cut by 3 bases and J by 1 base, with 6 bases left in between. The CDR3 extends over 13 amino acids. Looked up from germline, CDR1 is SGHTA and CDR2 is FQGNSA. In DNA form, the CDR3 reads TGTGCCAGCAGCTTTAACCCGAACACTGAAGCTTTCTTT. This gives the protein CASSFNPNTEAFF.

J is TRBJ2-2 and V is TRBV6-1; 11 bases agree with TRBD1. Trimming removed 5 bases from V and 4 bases from J; junction bases left unmatched: 3. The V gene's germline CDR1 is MNHNS and CDR2 SASEGT. The CDR3 runs 15 residues. The CDR3 reads CASSRGTGGTGELFF. For the CDR3, the DNA is TGTGCCAGCAGTCGAGGGACAGGGGGCACCGGGGAGCTGTTTTTT.

V and J are TRBV4-2 and TRBJ2-7; 7 bases are shared with TRBD2. The CDR3 sequence is 15 residues long. Germline V CDR1 and CDR2: LGHNA, YNFKEQ. V lost 1 base, J lost 4 bases, and 7 bases stayed unmatched. This CDR3 is CASSQATSATYEQYF. CDR3 DNA: TGTGCCAGCAGCCAAGCAACTAGCGCCACTTACGAGCAGTACTTC.

This rearrangement joins TRBV7-2 to TRBJ2-7; either TRBD1 or TRBD2 may fit D (5 bases each). CDR3 length: 16 amino acids. Per germline, CDR1 SGHTA and CDR2 FQGNSA. Trimming removed 1 base at V and 2 bases at J, with 15 bases between. The CDR3 region is CASSLGYGTTTYEQYF. The CDR3 DNA sequence: TGTGCCAGCAGCTTAGGATACGGGACGACTACCTACGAGCAGTACTTC.

The chain employs TRBV5-4 and TRBJ2-7; TRBD2 agrees at 7 bases. Germline V gene lookup returns CDR1 SGHNT and CDR2 YYREEE (reference sequence). The V gene end was trimmed by 5 bases and the J gene end by 0 bases; junction bases not matched to a gene: 5. CDR3 size: 14 residues. This CDR3 is CASRPAGSSYEQYF. DNA of the CDR3: TGTGCCAGCAGACCAGCGGGGAGCTCCTACGAGCAGTACTTC.

The chain joins TRBV28 to TRBJ2-5; D ambiguous. Germline CDR1 and CDR2: MDHEN and SYDVKM. V lost 5 bases and J 6 bases, leaving 16 bases between the germline ends. CDR3 length equals 14 residues. CDR3 residues: CASSPDRTGKTQYF. The CDR3 nucleotides are TGTGCCAGCAGTCCTGACCGAACCGGAAAGACCCAGTACTTC. Based on the CDR3 plus reference TRBV28 and TRBJ2-5, the full variable domain is DVKVTQSSRYLVKRTGEKVFLECVQDMDHENMFWYRQDPGLGLRLIYFSYDVKMKEKGDIPEGYSVSREKKERFSLILESASTNQTSMYLCASSPDRTGKTQYFGPGTRLLVL.

The chain links TRBV7-9 to TRBJ1-4, with D tentatively TRBD1 (5 bases). CDR1 and CDR2 (germline): SEHNR, FQNEAQ (reference sequence). V shed 5 bases and J shed 4 bases, with 17 bases lying between them. The CDR3 consists of 16 residues. In nucleotides, the CDR3 is TGTGCCAGCAGCAAGTGGGGCAGGGTGTTTAATGAAAAACTGTTTTTT. As protein: CASSKWGRVFNEKLFF.

This clone was observed once. The chain has TRBV14 and TRBJ1-1; a possible D gene is TRBD1 (5 bases). Trimming stripped 5 bases from V and 4 bases from J, with 14 bases between. Germline V gives CDR1 SGHDN, CDR2 FVKESK. This CDR3 comprises 14 residues. CDR3 bases: TGTGCCAGCAGCACCCAGGCGGGGACCACTGAAGCTTTCTTT. Amino acids: CASSTQAGTTEAFF.

This sequence joins TRBV5-1 and TRBJ2-2; maybe TRBD1 (6 bases). Trimming took off 1 base at V and 0 bases at J, with 10 bases between the two ends. Germline V CDR1 and CDR2: SGHRS, YFSETQ. The CDR3 is 16 amino acids. As DNA, the CDR3 is TGCGCCAGCAGCTTGCCCACAGGGACGAACACCGGGGAGCTGTTTTTT. Translating it yields CASSLPTGTNTGELFF.

Of note for this clone: Other DNA sequences within the sample encode an identical CDR3. The chain joins TRBV19 to TRBJ1-5; 8 bases agree with TRBD1. CDR1 and CDR2 (germline): LNHDA, SQIVND (reference sequence). There are 14 residues in the CDR3. The J segment lost 2 bases and the V segment lost 5 bases, leaving 2 bases of the junction unmatched. The CDR3 bases are TGTGCCAGTAGTGGACAGGGCGGCAATCAGCCCCAGCATTTT. It codes for CASSGQGGNQPQHF.

This clone was seen just once. J is TRBJ1-3 and V is TRBV18, with 7 bases aligning to TRBD1. The J segment lost 0 bases and the V segment lost 5 bases, leaving 10 bases of the junction unmatched. Germline V gives CDR1 KGHSH, CDR2 LQKENI. The CDR3 is made up of 17 amino acids. The CDR3 spells CASSLTSGTVSGNTIYF. The CDR3, as DNA: TGTGCCAGCTCATTAACGTCCGGGACAGTCTCTGGAAACACCATATATTTT.

This sequence joins TRBV5-4 and TRBJ1-2; 9 nucleotides align to TRBD1. CDR3 size: 13 residues. The germline CDR1 and CDR2 sequences are SGHNT and YYREEE (reference sequence). Trimming removed 3 bases from V and 4 bases from J; junction bases left unmatched: 1. The chain's CDR3 is CASSWGQGYGYTF. CDR3 DNA sequence: TGTGCCAGCAGCTGGGGACAGGGCTATGGCTACACCTTC.

V and J are TRBV6-5 and TRBJ2-5; D might be TRBD2 (6 bases). Germline V gives CDR1 MNHEY, CDR2 SVGAGI. This CDR3 region has 12 residues. Trimming took off 2 bases at V and 5 bases at J, with 6 bases between the two ends. The CDR3 loop reads CASSYGRETQYF. For the CDR3, the DNA is TGTGCCAGCAGTTACGGGAGGGAGACCCAGTACTTC.

The chain carries TRBV5-6 and TRBJ2-1; 7 nucleotides line up with TRBD2. V lost 2 bases and J lost 3; bases outside the gene matches: 8. Per germline, CDR1 SGHDT and CDR2 YYEEEE. The CDR3 contains 16 residues. The CDR3 spells CASSFRGSFIYNEQFF. CDR3 bases: TGTGCCAGCAGCTTCCGCGGGAGTTTCATCTACAATGAGCAGTTCTTC.

The V gene is TRBV9, the J gene TRBJ2-1, with no clear D. This CDR3 is 12 amino acids long. The V gene lost 4 bases and the J gene lost 12 bases, with 14 bases spanning the gap. The germline V gene has CDR1 SGDLS and CDR2 YYNGEE. The CDR3 region is CASSSAISGQFF. In DNA form, the CDR3 reads TGTGCCAGCAGCTCCGCTATTTCAGGGCAGTTCTTC.

This sequence joins TRBV6-1 and TRBJ2-1; 11 bases line up with TRBD2. The germline V gene encodes CDR1 MNHNS and CDR2 SASEGT. The V gene end was trimmed by 2 bases and the J gene end by 8 bases; junction bases not matched to a gene: 5. CDR3 size: 15 residues. The CDR3 nucleotides are TGTGCCAGCAGTGAACCTAGCGGGAGGTCCCATGAGCAGTTCTTC. It yields the protein CASSEPSGRSHEQFF.

The chain joins TRBV5-6 to TRBJ2-1; D unclear. The CDR3 runs to 14 residues. Germline CDR1 SGHDT, CDR2 YYEEEE. V was cut by 0 bases and J by 4 bases, with 8 bases left in between. The CDR3 DNA reads TGTGCCAGCAGCTTGGGAGACGGATACAATGAGCAGTTCTTC. Its protein product is CASSLGDGYNEQFF.